Shown below are 11 T cell receptor beta chains from a single sample sequenced in a study of T cell repertoires in cytomegalovirus infection. Their cognate antigens are unknown. MiXCR was run by TCRdb on the reads, yielding one entry per CDR3 protein. The repertoire holds 450,000 to 650,000 distinct CDR3 sequences, with around two fifths as singletons. Source: cultured PBMCs, taken from culture after CMV antigen stimulation. The receptors originated from a human donor in good health (CMV status not recorded). Some clones in this sample may be carry-over from other donors' samples.

This clonotype was observed at least ten times. The chain recombines TRBV7-2 with TRBJ1-5; the D is unclear. There are 13 residues in the CDR3. Germline loops: CDR1 SGHTA, CDR2 FQGNSA. The germline V and J ends were trimmed by 3 bases and 7 bases, with 10 bases remaining between them. CDR3 region: CASSLRVDQPQHF. Written as DNA, the CDR3 is TGTGCCAGCAGCTTGAGGGTGGACCAGCCCCAGCATTTT.

This clonotype was detected a few times. This chain links TRBV7-9 with TRBJ2-5; 8 bases align to TRBD2. This CDR3 has 15 amino acids. Trimming took 5 bases from V and 4 from J; bases not matched to a gene: 9. Per the germline V gene, CDR1 is SEHNR and CDR2 is FQNEAQ (reference sequence). The CDR3 spells CASSPMGTRRETQYF. The CDR3 nucleotides are TGTGCCAGCAGCCCTATGGGGACTAGGCGAGAGACCCAGTACTTC.

The chain combines TRBV28 with TRBJ2-5, with D possibly TRBD2 on 6 matching bases. The V gene's germline CDR1 is MDHEN and CDR2 SYDVKM. Trimming took off 2 bases at V and 3 bases at J, with 13 bases between the two ends. The CDR3 loop spans 15 amino acids. This CDR3 reads CASSLGGGSKETQYF. CDR3 nucleotide sequence: TGTGCCAGCAGTTTAGGGGGAGGCAGTAAAGAGACCCAGTACTTC.

This clonotype was found a few times. The V and J genes are TRBV7-2 and TRBJ2-7; maybe TRBD1 (5 bases). Per the germline V gene, CDR1 is SGHTA and CDR2 is FQGNSA. Trimming cost V 5 bases and J 0 bases, with 14 bases left between them. This CDR3 is built from 15 residues. The CDR3 region has the DNA TGTGCCAGCAGCAAATCACAGGTGATCTCCTACGAGCAGTACTTC. Protein: CASSKSQVISYEQYF. Drawing the rest from reference TRBV7-2 and TRBJ2-7, the complete variable domain is GAGVSQSPSNKVTEKGKDVELRCDPISGHTALYWYRQSLGQGLEFLIYFQGNSAPDKSGLPSDRFSAERTGGSVSTLTIQRTQQEDSAVYLCASSKSQVISYEQYFGPGTRLTVT.

The sample holds a few counts of this clonotype. V and J are TRBV4-2 and TRBJ2-7, with 7 bases matching TRBD2. Germline values: CDR1 LGHNA, CDR2 YNFKEQ. V shed 0 bases and J 0 bases; nucleotides not matched to a gene: 11. This CDR3 has 18 amino acids. The CDR3 bases are TGTGCCAGCAGCCAAGATGGCCTAGCGGCTTTCACCTCCTACGAGCAGTACTTC. As protein: CASSQDGLAAFTSYEQYF.

CDR3 DNA sequence: TGTGCCAGCACCCGGACAGGGCAGAACAATCAGCCCCAGCATTTT. This translates into CASTRTGQNNQPQHF. The chain recombines TRBV12-3 or TRBV12-4 with TRBJ1-5; 8 positions match TRBD1. Losses at the gene ends were 7 bases for V and 3 bases for J; bases not matched to a gene: 8. The CDR3 spans 15 residues.

This clonotype was observed a few times. V usage is TRBV7-9 and J usage is TRBJ2-2; 8 bases agree with TRBD1. The trim removed 5 bases at V and 6 bases at J, leaving 5 bases unmatched. Germline V gene sequence: CDR1 SEHNR, CDR2 FQNEAQ (reference sequence). The CDR3 is made up of 14 amino acids. CDR3 sequence: CASSQGQVSGELFF. CDR3 DNA: TGTGCCAGCAGCCAGGGACAGGTATCCGGGGAGCTGTTTTTT.

This clonotype occurred once. The chain recombines TRBV25-1 with TRBJ2-7; 9 nucleotides line up with TRBD1. Germline V gene sequence: CDR1 MGHDK, CDR2 SYGVNS. J was trimmed by 4 bases and V by 5 bases; bases with no gene match: 6. The CDR3 spans 14 residues. CDR3 nucleotide sequence: TGTGCCAGCAGTAGGGACAGGGTACAGTACGAGCAGTACTTC. Its protein product is CASSRDRVQYEQYF.

This clonotype appeared many times. In DNA form, the CDR3 reads TGTGCCAGCAGCCGCGGGGGCGGGAGATTTGATGAGCAGTTCTTC. The encoded protein is CASSRGGGRFDEQFF. The chain couples TRBV7-2 to TRBJ2-1, with a possible D match to TRBD2 (7 bases). CDR1 and CDR2 (germline): SGHTA, FQGNSA. The CDR3 sequence is 15 residues long. Trimming pared 5 bases from V and 8 bases from J, leaving 19 bases between. Using reference TRBV7-2 and TRBJ2-1 for the parts outside the CDR3, the full variable domain is GAGVSQSPSNKVTEKGKDVELRCDPISGHTALYWYRQSLGQGLEFLIYFQGNSAPDKSGLPSDRFSAERTGGSVSTLTIQRTQQEDSAVYLCASSRGGGRFDEQFFGPGTRLTVL.

This clonotype was detected ten times or more. This chain joins TRBV20-1 and TRBJ1-1; TRBD1 might be the D (5 bases). Germline values: CDR1 DFQATT, CDR2 SNEGSKA (reference sequence). V was clipped by 3 bases and J by 9 bases, with 14 bases between them. The CDR3 covers 12 residues. CDR3: CSASGGRTQAFF. Written as DNA, the CDR3 is TGCAGTGCTAGCGGGGGACGGACCCAAGCTTTCTTT.

This chain connects TRBV19 to TRBJ1-5; TRBD1 matches at 9 bases. This CDR3 has 16 residues. With 7 bases clipped from V and 2 bases from J, the junction kept 9 bases outside the gene matches. Germline-derived CDR1 and CDR2 are LNHDA and SQIVND (reference sequence). CDR3 sequence: CASTHTRQGGNQPQHF. In DNA form, the CDR3 reads TGTGCCAGTACTCACACCCGACAGGGGGGCAATCAGCCCCAGCATTTT.